The rows below give T cell receptor beta chains drawn from one sample of a study of cytomegalovirus exposure and HLA in healthy donors. The table came from immunoSEQ multiplex PCR; TCRdb's copy has only in-frame clones and leaves some out. The sample contains about 150,000 clones, over 60% of which appear only once. Sequenced: PBMCs. Receptor source: a woman aged 60 to 75 in good health and CMV-seronegative. The CDR3 runs from the conserved cysteine through the conserved F or W. A D gene is named only where the DNA matches it firmly. For some rows the clone size is stated as once, few or many, or as a class when expanded; others skip it.

D gene: TRBD2; J gene: TRBJ2-1; V gene: TRBV4-2; clone size: once; CDR3 DNA: TGTGCCAGCAGCCAAGTAACTAGCGGGAACTGGAATGAGCAGTTCTTC; CDR3 protein: CASSQVTSGNWNEQFF
D gene: TRBD1; J gene: TRBJ2-5; V gene: TRBV6-1; clone size: -; CDR3 DNA: TGTGCCAGCAGTTTTCGGACAGGGGGGGAAGAGACCCAGTACTTC; CDR3 protein: CASSFRTGGEETQYF
D gene: -; J gene: TRBJ1-1; V gene: TRBV19; clone size: -; CDR3 DNA: TGTGCCAGTAGTATAGGAGGGAACACTGAAGCTTTCTTT; CDR3 protein: CASSIGGNTEAFF
D gene: TRBD2; J gene: TRBJ2-7; V gene: TRBV5-6; clone size: -; CDR3 DNA: TGTGCCAGCAGCACAACTAGCGGGGGTCCCTACGAGCAGTACTTC; CDR3 protein: CASSTTSGGPYEQYF
D gene: TRBD2; J gene: TRBJ2-4; V gene: TRBV15; clone size: -; CDR3 DNA: TGTGCCACCAGCAGAGATCGGGTGGCGGGAGTGGATGCCAAAAACATTCAGTACTTC; CDR3 protein: CATSRDRVAGVDAKNIQYF
D gene: -; J gene: TRBJ2-7; V gene: TRBV27; clone size: few; CDR3 DNA: TGTGCCAGCAGGCGAGCGATCCCCTACGAGCAGTACTTC; CDR3 protein: CASRRAIPYEQYF
D gene: -; J gene: TRBJ2-1; V gene: TRBV19; clone size: few; CDR3 DNA: TGTGCCAGTAGTATACGCGGGGGCCGTGTACCGAGCTCCTACAATGAGCAGTTCTTC; CDR3 protein: CASSIRGGRVPSSYNEQFF
D gene: TRBD1; J gene: TRBJ1-5; V gene: TRBV6-1; clone size: -; CDR3 DNA: TGTGCCAGCAGTGAAGGGGACAGGGGGCAGCCCCAGCATTTT; CDR3 protein: CASSEGDRGQPQHF
D gene: TRBD1; J gene: TRBJ2-1; V gene: TRBV28; clone size: few; CDR3 DNA: TGTGCCAGCAGACAAGGGACAGGCGGTCACAATGAGCAGTTCTTC; CDR3 protein: CASRQGTGGHNEQFF
D gene: -; J gene: TRBJ1-3; V gene: TRBV9; clone size: -; CDR3 DNA: TGTGCCAGCAGCTCCCTCGGGGGAGATCCCGGAAACACCATATATTTT; CDR3 protein: CASSSLGGDPGNTIYF
D gene: -; J gene: TRBJ1-1; V gene: TRBV18; clone size: -; CDR3 DNA: TGTGCCAGCTCACCAGGCCCGGGGAACACTGAAGCTTTCTTT; CDR3 protein: CASSPGPGNTEAFF
D gene: TRBD2; J gene: TRBJ2-5; V gene: TRBV2; clone size: -; CDR3 DNA: TGTGCCAGCAGTGGGACTAGCGGGGGGCCTCCCCAAGAGACCCAGTACTTC; CDR3 protein: CASSGTSGGPPQETQYF
D gene: TRBD1; J gene: TRBJ2-1; V gene: TRBV15; clone size: -; CDR3 DNA: TGTGCCACCAGGAGCAGGGGGCTCAATGAGCAGTTCTTC; CDR3 protein: CATRSRGLNEQFF
D gene: -; J gene: TRBJ1-1; V gene: TRBV28; clone size: few; CDR3 DNA: TGTGCCAGCAGTCAACATTCTGAGAACACTGAAGCTTTCTTT; CDR3 protein: CASSQHSENTEAFF
D gene: -; J gene: TRBJ1-2; V gene: TRBV7-9; clone size: -; CDR3 DNA: TGTGCCAGCAGCCAGAGCGGGTATGGCTACACCTTC; CDR3 protein: CASSQSGYGYTF
D gene: TRBD1; J gene: TRBJ1-5; V gene: TRBV7-2; clone size: -; CDR3 DNA: TGTGCCAGCAGCTCACAGGGGGCGAATCAGCCCCAGCATTTT; CDR3 protein: CASSSQGANQPQHF
D gene: TRBD2; J gene: TRBJ2-7; V gene: TRBV7-2; clone size: -; CDR3 DNA: TGTGCCAGCAGCTTAGTCTCTAGCGGGGGGGCCGGCGAGCAGTACTTC; CDR3 protein: CASSLVSSGGAGEQYF
D gene: TRBD1; J gene: TRBJ2-7; V gene: TRBV9; clone size: few; CDR3 DNA: TGTGCCAGCAGCTTAGGGACAGGGGGGACCTACGAGCAGTACTTC; CDR3 protein: CASSLGTGGTYEQYF
D gene: -; J gene: TRBJ1-1; V gene: TRBV5-1; clone size: few; CDR3 DNA: TGCGCCAGCAGCCTGTACAAGAACACTGAAGCTTTCTTT; CDR3 protein: CASSLYKNTEAFF
D gene: -; J gene: TRBJ2-2; V gene: TRBV7-2; clone size: once; CDR3 DNA: TGTGCCAGCAGCTTAAACTTCGGCGGGGAGCTGTTTTTT; CDR3 protein: CASSLNFGGELFF
D gene: TRBD1; J gene: TRBJ1-2; V gene: TRBV5-1; clone size: -; CDR3 DNA: TGCGCCAGCAGCTTGGCGGGGGCCATTCAGGGGGCGAAGGGCTACACCTTC; CDR3 protein: CASSLAGAIQGAKGYTF
D gene: -; J gene: TRBJ1-1; V gene: TRBV4-2; clone size: -; CDR3 DNA: TGTGCCAGCAGCCAAGACAGGGGGAACACTGAAGCTTTCTTT; CDR3 protein: CASSQDRGNTEAFF
D gene: TRBD2; J gene: TRBJ2-5; V gene: TRBV5-1; clone size: -; CDR3 DNA: TGCGCCAGCAGCAGGCGGGGGGTTAAGGAGACCCAGTACTTC; CDR3 protein: CASSRRGVKETQYF
D gene: -; J gene: TRBJ1-1; V gene: TRBV27; clone size: -; CDR3 DNA: TGTGCCAGCAGTTTTCGAGGCTGGAACACTGAAGCTTTCTTT; CDR3 protein: CASSFRGWNTEAFF
D gene: -; J gene: TRBJ1-2; V gene: TRBV19; clone size: few; CDR3 DNA: TGTGCCAGTCGGGACACGGGCTATGGCTACACCTTC; CDR3 protein: CASRDTGYGYTF
D gene: -; J gene: TRBJ2-1; V gene: TRBV9; clone size: -; CDR3 DNA: TGTGCCAGCAGCGTAGTACTACACAATGAGCAGTTCTTC; CDR3 protein: CASSVVLHNEQFF
D gene: -; J gene: TRBJ2-1; V gene: TRBV19; clone size: -; CDR3 DNA: TGTGCCAGTACACAGGGATACAATGAGCAGTTCTTC; CDR3 protein: CASTQGYNEQFF
D gene: -; J gene: TRBJ1-4; V gene: TRBV29-1; clone size: -; CDR3 DNA: TGCAGCGTTAGTACAGGTTTTGAAAAACTGTTTTTT; CDR3 protein: CSVSTGFEKLFF
D gene: TRBD1; J gene: TRBJ1-1; V gene: TRBV11-2; clone size: -; CDR3 DNA: TGTGCCAGCAGCTTCAAGACAGGGGCAGGGACTGAAGCTTTCTTT; CDR3 protein: CASSFKTGAGTEAFF
D gene: -; J gene: TRBJ1-5; V gene: TRBV5-1; clone size: -; CDR3 DNA: TGCGCCAGCAGCTTGGACCCAGGGTCGGAGCAGCCCCAGCATTTT; CDR3 protein: CASSLDPGSEQPQHF
D gene: -; J gene: TRBJ2-7; V gene: TRBV6-6; clone size: once; CDR3 DNA: TGTGCCAGCAGCGTAGTTCCAGGGGAGCAGTACTTC; CDR3 protein: CASSVVPGEQYF
D gene: TRBD2; J gene: TRBJ2-1; V gene: TRBV6-5; clone size: -; CDR3 DNA: TGTGCCAGCAGGGGAACTAGCGGGACCTACAATGAGCAGTTCTTC; CDR3 protein: CASRGTSGTYNEQFF
D gene: -; J gene: TRBJ2-7; V gene: TRBV27; clone size: -; CDR3 DNA: TGTGCCAGCAGTTTAGGGGCTCCCTACGAGCAGTACTTC; CDR3 protein: CASSLGAPYEQYF
D gene: -; J gene: TRBJ2-2; V gene: TRBV9; clone size: -; CDR3 DNA: TGTGCCAGCAGCGTAGCGGACACCGGGGAGCTGTTTTTT; CDR3 protein: CASSVADTGELFF
D gene: TRBD1; J gene: TRBJ1-6; V gene: TRBV11-2; clone size: -; CDR3 DNA: TGTGCCAGCAGCTCCCGACAGGGGCCGAGCTCCTATAATTCACCCCTCCACTTT; CDR3 protein: CASSSRQGPSSYNSPLHF
D gene: -; J gene: TRBJ2-3; V gene: TRBV10-3; clone size: few; CDR3 DNA: TGTGCCGCGGGTAACTCAGATACGCAGTATTTT; CDR3 protein: CAAGNSDTQYF
D gene: -; J gene: TRBJ2-7; V gene: TRBV28; clone size: -; CDR3 DNA: TGTGCCAGCACCTCGGTGAACAGGGCCTACGAGCAGTACTTC; CDR3 protein: CASTSVNRAYEQYF
D gene: -; J gene: TRBJ2-7; V gene: TRBV7-2; clone size: -; CDR3 DNA: TGTGCCAGCAGCCAACACTCCTACGAGCAGTACTTC; CDR3 protein: CASSQHSYEQYF
D gene: -; J gene: TRBJ2-4; V gene: TRBV28; clone size: -; CDR3 DNA: TGTGCCAGCAGCACTTATAGAGAGGTCCTAATTCAGTACTTC; CDR3 protein: CASSTYREVLIQYF
D gene: -; J gene: TRBJ2-5; V gene: TRBV7-2; clone size: few; CDR3 DNA: TGTGCCAGCAGTCTTGACAATCGAGCACAAGAGACCCAGTACTTC; CDR3 protein: CASSLDNRAQETQYF
D gene: -; J gene: TRBJ2-7; V gene: TRBV29-1; clone size: -; CDR3 DNA: TGCAGCGCGGGGGGCCAGGGGGCTTACGAGCAGTACTTC; CDR3 protein: CSAGGQGAYEQYF
D gene: -; J gene: TRBJ2-2; V gene: TRBV5-8; clone size: -; CDR3 DNA: TGTGCCAGCAGCTTTAGTTATCGGGCCGGGGAGCTGTTTTTT; CDR3 protein: CASSFSYRAGELFF
D gene: -; J gene: TRBJ1-4; V gene: TRBV5-4; clone size: few; CDR3 DNA: TGTGCCAGCAGCTTGGTCCCCGGTGAAAAACTGTTTTTT; CDR3 protein: CASSLVPGEKLFF
D gene: -; J gene: TRBJ2-4; V gene: TRBV6-5; clone size: -; CDR3 DNA: TGTGCCAGCAGTTACGCAGGCTTAGGCATTCAGTACTTC; CDR3 protein: CASSYAGLGIQYF
D gene: -; J gene: TRBJ1-1; V gene: TRBV7-7; clone size: -; CDR3 DNA: TGTGCCAGCAGTTACAAACATGACACTGAAGCTTTCTTT; CDR3 protein: CASSYKHDTEAFF
D gene: -; J gene: TRBJ1-3; V gene: TRBV5-1; clone size: -; CDR3 DNA: TGCGCCAGCAGCTCGACAGCAGGCTCTGGAAACACCATATATTTT; CDR3 protein: CASSSTAGSGNTIYF
D gene: -; J gene: TRBJ1-2; V gene: TRBV6-1; clone size: few; CDR3 DNA: TGTGCCAGCAGACAACAGGGCGGAGGTGGCTACACCTTC; CDR3 protein: CASRQQGGGGYTF
D gene: -; J gene: TRBJ2-3; V gene: TRBV15; clone size: -; CDR3 DNA: TGTGCCACCAGCCCCCGACTGTCTAGCACAGATACGCAGTATTTT; CDR3 protein: CATSPRLSSTDTQYF
D gene: TRBD1; J gene: TRBJ1-4; V gene: TRBV23-1; clone size: few; CDR3 DNA: TGCGCCAGCAGTCAATCTAGAGGACAGGGGGCTAATGAAAAACTGTTTTTT; CDR3 protein: CASSQSRGQGANEKLFF
D gene: -; J gene: TRBJ2-2; V gene: TRBV7-9; clone size: -; CDR3 DNA: TGTGCCAGCAGCATCGTAACCGGGGAGCTGTTTTTT; CDR3 protein: CASSIVTGELFF
D gene: -; J gene: TRBJ1-1; V gene: TRBV2; clone size: -; CDR3 DNA: TGTGCCAGCAGTCGGACAGTGCAGGGGGAAGCTTTCTTT; CDR3 protein: CASSRTVQGEAFF
D gene: -; J gene: TRBJ1-1; V gene: TRBV9; clone size: -; CDR3 DNA: TGTGCCAGCAGCGTAAACCCTGGGGGGGACACTGAAGCTTTCTTT; CDR3 protein: CASSVNPGGDTEAFF
D gene: -; J gene: TRBJ2-1; V gene: TRBV7-2; clone size: -; CDR3 DNA: TGTGCCAGCAGCTCCCCAGCCTACAATGAGCAGTTCTTC; CDR3 protein: CASSSPAYNEQFF
D gene: TRBD1; J gene: TRBJ1-5; V gene: TRBV5-6; clone size: -; CDR3 DNA: TGTGCCAGCAGCAAACAGGGGGGATGGAATCAGCCCCAGCATTTT; CDR3 protein: CASSKQGGWNQPQHF
D gene: -; J gene: TRBJ2-1; V gene: TRBV4-2; clone size: once; CDR3 DNA: TGTGCCAGCAGCCCCAATACTTTGGAGCAGTTCTTC; CDR3 protein: CASSPNTLEQFF
D gene: -; J gene: TRBJ2-1; V gene: TRBV12-5; clone size: few; CDR3 DNA: TGTGCTAGTGGTTTGGTAGGAGGAAGGGTGTTCTTC; CDR3 protein: CASGLVGGRVFF